This T cell receptor beta chain is drawn from a study of blood T cells in healthy people across ages. About the research overall: For every two T cells, template switching captured about one barcoded beta molecule.

A J-beta primer mix and a sample-barcoded 5' primer were used in a second PCR of about 7 to 12 cycles. Tags on each cDNA molecule came from a template-switch adaptor with 12 random nucleotides. Via MiXCR, TCRdb re-called the 5' RACE reads, giving one row per CDR3 protein. The sample shows 1.2 million to 1.5 million distinct CDR3 sequences, approximately 59% of them seen only once. The study recruited healthy Caucasian donors from Russia who were aged about 6 to 90. The CDR3 has 16 amino acids. CDR1 and CDR2 (germline): MNHEY, SMNVEV (reference sequence). V was clipped by 0 bases and J by 0 bases, with 11 bases between them.

Input material: blood. The clonotype originates from a man aged 18 to 29 in good health. V and J are TRBV27 and TRBJ1-1, with D possibly matching TRBD1 (6 bases). CDR3 sequence (DNA): TGTGCCAGCAGTTTATCCGGGGGGCTCATGAACACTGAAGCTTTCTTT. It is translated as CASSLSGGLMNTEAFF.